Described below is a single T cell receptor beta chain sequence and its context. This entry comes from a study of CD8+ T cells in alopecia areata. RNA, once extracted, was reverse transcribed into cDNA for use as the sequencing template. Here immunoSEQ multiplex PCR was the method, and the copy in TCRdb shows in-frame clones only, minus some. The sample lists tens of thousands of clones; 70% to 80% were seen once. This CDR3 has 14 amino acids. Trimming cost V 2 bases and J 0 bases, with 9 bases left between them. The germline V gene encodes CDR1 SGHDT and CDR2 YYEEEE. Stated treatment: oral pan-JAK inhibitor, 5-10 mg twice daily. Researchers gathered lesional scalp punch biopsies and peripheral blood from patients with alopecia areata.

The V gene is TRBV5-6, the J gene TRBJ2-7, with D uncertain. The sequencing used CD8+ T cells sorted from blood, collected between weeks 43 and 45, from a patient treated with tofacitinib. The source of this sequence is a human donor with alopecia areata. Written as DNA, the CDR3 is TGTGCCAGCAGCTTTGGCAGGAGCTCCTACGAGCAGTACTTC. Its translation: CASSFGRSSYEQYF.